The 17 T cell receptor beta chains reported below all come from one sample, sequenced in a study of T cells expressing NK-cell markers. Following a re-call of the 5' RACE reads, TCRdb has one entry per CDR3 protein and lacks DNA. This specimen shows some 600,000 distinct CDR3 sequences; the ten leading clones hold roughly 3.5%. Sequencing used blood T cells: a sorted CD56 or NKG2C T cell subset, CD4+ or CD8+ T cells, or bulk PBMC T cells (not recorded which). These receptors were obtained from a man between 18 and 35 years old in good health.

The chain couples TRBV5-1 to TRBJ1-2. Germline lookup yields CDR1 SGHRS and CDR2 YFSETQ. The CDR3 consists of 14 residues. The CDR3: CASSLDPANYGYTF.

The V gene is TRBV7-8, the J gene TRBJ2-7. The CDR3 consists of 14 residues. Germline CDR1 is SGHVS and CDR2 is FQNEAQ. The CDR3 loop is CASSLEVGFYEQYF.

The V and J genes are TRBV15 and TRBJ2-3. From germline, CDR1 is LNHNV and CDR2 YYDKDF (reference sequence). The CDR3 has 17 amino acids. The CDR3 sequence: CATSRVGPDSVTDTQYF.

The CDR3 is CASSLLTGAQETQYF. V gene TRBV27 combines with J gene TRBJ2-5; TCRdb gives TRBD1 as the D gene, but with no DNA this cannot be confirmed. The CDR3 sequence is 15 residues long. Germline V lookup: CDR1 MNHEY, CDR2 SMNVEV (reference sequence).

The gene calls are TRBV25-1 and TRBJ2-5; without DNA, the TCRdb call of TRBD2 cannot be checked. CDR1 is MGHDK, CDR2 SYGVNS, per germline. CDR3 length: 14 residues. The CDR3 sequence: CASSGGPSQETQYF.

The CDR3 here is CATLLSGNEKLFF. The chain is built from TRBV6-5 and TRBJ1-4; TCRdb outputs TRBD1, but without DNA this stays unchecked. The CDR3 extends over 13 amino acids. The germline gives CDR1 MNHEY, CDR2 SVGAGI.

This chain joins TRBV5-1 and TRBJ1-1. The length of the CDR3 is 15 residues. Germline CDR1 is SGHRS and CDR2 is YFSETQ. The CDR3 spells CASSLATGVNTEAFF.

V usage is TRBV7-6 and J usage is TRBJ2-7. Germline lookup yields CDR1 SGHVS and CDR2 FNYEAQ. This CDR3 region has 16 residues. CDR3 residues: CASSSETASGSYEQYF.

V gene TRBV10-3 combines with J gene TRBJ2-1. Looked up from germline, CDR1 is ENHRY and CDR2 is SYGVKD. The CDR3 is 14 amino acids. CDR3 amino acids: CAISESPDGPEQFF.

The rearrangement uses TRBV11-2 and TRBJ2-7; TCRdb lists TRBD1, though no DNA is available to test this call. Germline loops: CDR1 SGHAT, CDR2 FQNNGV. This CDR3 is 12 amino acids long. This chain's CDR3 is CASSGQGSEQYF.

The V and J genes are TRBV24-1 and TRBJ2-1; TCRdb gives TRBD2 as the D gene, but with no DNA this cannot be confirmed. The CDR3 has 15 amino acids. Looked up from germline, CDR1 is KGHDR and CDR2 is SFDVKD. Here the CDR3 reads CATSEPTGTSDEQFF.

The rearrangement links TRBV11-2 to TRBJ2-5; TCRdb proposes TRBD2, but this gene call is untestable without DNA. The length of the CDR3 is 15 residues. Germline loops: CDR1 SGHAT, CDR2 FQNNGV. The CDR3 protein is CASSFGSGEGETQYF.

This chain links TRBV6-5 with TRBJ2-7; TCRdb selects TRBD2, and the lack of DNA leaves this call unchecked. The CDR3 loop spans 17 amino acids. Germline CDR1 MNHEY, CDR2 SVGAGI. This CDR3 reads CASSYSYPGREEYEQYF.

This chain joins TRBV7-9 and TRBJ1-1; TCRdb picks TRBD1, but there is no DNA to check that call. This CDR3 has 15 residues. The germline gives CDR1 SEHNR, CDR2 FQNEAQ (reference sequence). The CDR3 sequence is CASTRKTGTFTEAFF.

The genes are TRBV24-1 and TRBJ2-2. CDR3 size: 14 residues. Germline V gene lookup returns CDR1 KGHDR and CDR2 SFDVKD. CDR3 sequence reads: CATSDFKITGELFF.

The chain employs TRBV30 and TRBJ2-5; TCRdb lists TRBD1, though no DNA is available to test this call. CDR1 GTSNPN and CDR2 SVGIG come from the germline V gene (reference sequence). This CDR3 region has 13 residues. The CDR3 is CAWSPGGWETQYF.

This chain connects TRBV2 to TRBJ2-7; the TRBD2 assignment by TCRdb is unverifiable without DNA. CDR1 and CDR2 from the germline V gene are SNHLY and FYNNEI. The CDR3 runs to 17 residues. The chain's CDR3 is CASSEAGRVAGDPEQYF.